This TCR beta chain was captured in a study of response to subunit inactivated influenza vaccine. Study results and caveats: That few new T cells are recruited by each seasonal influenza vaccination was the authors' suggestion.

This clonotype showed up many times. Its specificity is not known. TCRdb reprocessed the RT-PCR reads via MiXCR and lists one record per CDR3 protein. The table has about 830,000 distinct CDR3 sequences, less than 20% seen once. V gave up 8 bases and J gave up 6 bases; unmatched junction bases: 7. Germline values: CDR1 SQVTM, CDR2 ANQGSEA. The CDR3 length is 12 residues. This receptor was taken from a middle-aged man who received an inactivated influenza vaccine. The rearrangement joins TRBV29-1 to TRBJ2-1; 7 positions agree with TRBD1. The starting material was PBMCs from blood, obtained 4 to 6 days after vaccination. This CDR3 is CSMGQSGNEQFF. The CDR3 nucleotides read TGCAGCATGGGACAGTCCGGCAATGAGCAGTTCTTC.